The T cell receptor beta chain under discussion was sequenced for a study of shared clonotypes between healthy human individuals. Source study methods: ImmunoSEQ junction-only sequences lacked quality scores, so their filtering differed. Clones were sequenced by immunoSEQ multiplex PCR, and TCRdb holds only the in-frame ones, with some missing. V and J calls and clone size are copied from that table; D and trimming were computed from the DNA. Among millions of clones, 90% to 95% were seen once, and the ten largest hold around 0.14%. The trim removed 4 bases at V and 2 bases at J, leaving 4 bases unmatched. There are 14 residues in the CDR3. Looked up from germline, CDR1 is SGHDT and CDR2 is YYEEEE. CD4+ cells underwent separation, giving CD45RA+ naive and CD45RA-negative memory subsets.

The chain combines TRBV5-6 with TRBJ2-3, with 7 nucleotides matching TRBD2. The receptor comes from a man in his late teens or twenties in good health. Sequencing used naive CD4+ T cells sorted from blood. As for subset: CD45RA+ positively selected. CDR3 bases: TGTGCCAGCAGCGGGGGGGTCCACACAGATACGCAGTATTTT. It is translated as CASSGGVHTDTQYF. Together with reference TRBV5-6 and TRBJ2-3, the CDR3 gives the full variable domain: DAGVTQSPTHLIKTRGQQVTLRCSPKSGHDTVSWYQQALGQGPQFIFQYYEEEERQRGNFPDRFSGHQFPNYSSELNVNALLLGDSALYLCASSGGVHTDTQYFGPGTRLTVL.